This TCR beta chain was obtained from a study of type 1 regulatory T cells. Study in general: An in vitro protocol generated T-allo10, a Tr1-enriched, alloantigen-specific CD4 T cell product.

Germline assignment: CDR1 SGHKS and CDR2 YYEKEE (reference sequence). The CDR3 is 13 residues long. V lost 1 base and J lost 6, with 8 bases in between. In TCRdb, the reads were re-called with MiXCR into one record per CDR3 protein. The sample records around 64,000 distinct CDR3 sequences, roughly 20% being singletons. Study results and caveats: Type 1 regulatory T cells had a more restricted TCR repertoire than non-type 1 regulatory T cells.

With regard to this clonotype: Its antigen is unknown.

The genes are TRBV5-5 and TRBJ2-1, with D uncertain. This TCR derives from a human donor in good health. The sample taken for sequencing was cultured type 1 regulatory T (Tr1) cells, either the whole culture or a sorted fraction (not recorded which). This CDR3 reads CASSLMAGNEQFF. The CDR3 bases are TGTGCCAGCAGCTTGATGGCAGGCAATGAGCAGTTCTTC. The full variable domain, in which reference TRBV5-5 and TRBJ2-1 provide the parts outside the CDR3, is DAGVTQSPTHLIKTRGQQVTLRCSPISGHKSVSWYQQVLGQGPQFIFQYYEKEERGRGNFPDRFSARQFPNYSSELNVNALLLGDSALYLCASSLMAGNEQFFGPGTRLTVL.